One sample yielded the 21 T cell receptor beta chains listed below, sequenced in a study of OX40 agonist ivuxolimab in advanced cancers. Using immunoSEQ multiplex PCR, the repertoire was profiled, and TCRdb retains in-frame clones only, with some absent. The sample has 78,000 or so clones, about 93% seen once. Sample: CD4+ or CD8+ T cells sorted from blood, taken in a trial of the OX40 agonist ivuxolimab. These receptors were taken from an adult with an advanced solid tumor such as melanoma, head and neck, liver or kidney cancer.

The chain combines TRBV5-6 with TRBJ2-3, with 11 bases identical to TRBD2. Germline CDR1 is SGHDT and CDR2 is YYEEEE. CDR3 length: 18 amino acids. J gave up 0 bases and V 1 base, and 7 bases lay outside the gene matches. CDR3: CASSLSYSGRASTDTQYF. In DNA form, the CDR3 reads TGTGCCAGCAGCTTGTCTTATAGCGGGAGGGCTAGCACAGATACGCAGTATTTT.

This clone was observed once. DNA for the CDR3: TGCGCCAGCAGCTTACAGGAGGTCATAGAGGGAGCTTTCTTT. It specifies CASSLQEVIEGAFF. The J gene is TRBJ1-1, the V gene TRBV5-1; D is possibly TRBD1 (5 bases). The V gene's germline CDR1 is SGHRS and CDR2 YFSETQ. CDR3 length: 14 residues. V lost 2 bases and J lost 10, with 18 bases in between.

The V gene is TRBV2, the J gene TRBJ2-7, with D perhaps matching TRBD1 (6 bases). Germline values: CDR1 SNHLY, CDR2 FYNNEI. The CDR3 is made up of 12 amino acids. V was trimmed by 6 bases and J by 4 bases, leaving 10 bases between them. CDR3 coding DNA: TGTGCCAGCAGCGGAACAGGGTACGAGCAGTACTTC. Its protein is CASSGTGYEQYF. Full variable domain (rest looked up from reference TRBV2 and TRBJ2-7): EPEVTQTPSHQVTQMGQEVILRCVPISNHLYFYWYRQILGQKVEFLVSFYNNEISEKSEIFDDQFSVERPDGSNFTLKIRSTKLEDSAMYFCASSGTGYEQYFGPGTRLTVT.

This clone was detected once. The chain joins TRBV19 to TRBJ2-1; 13 bases match TRBD2. Germline V gene lookup returns CDR1 LNHDA and CDR2 SQIVND (reference sequence). This CDR3 region has 18 residues. V shed 6 bases, J shed 7 bases, and the junction held 15 bases outside the gene matches. CDR3 loop: CASSRLTSGRAERNEQFF. In nucleotides, the CDR3 is TGTGCCAGTAGCCGCCTCACTAGCGGGAGGGCCGAAAGGAATGAGCAGTTCTTC.

The chain couples TRBV10-3 to TRBJ1-2; 10 bases align to TRBD1. The ends lost 7 bases at V and 6 bases at J; junction bases unmatched: 5. The CDR3 consists of 13 residues. Germline V gives CDR1 ENHRY, CDR2 SYGVKD. CDR3 DNA sequence: TGTGCCATCACCGGGGACAGGGGCGATGGCTACACCTTC. Residues: CAITGDRGDGYTF.

The chain links TRBV6-6 to TRBJ2-7, with 11 bases aligning to TRBD1. This CDR3 has 14 residues. Per germline, CDR1 MNHNY and CDR2 SVGAGI (reference sequence). Trimming cost V 2 bases and J 6 bases; bases outside gene matches: 3. CDR3 loop: CASSYGTGGREQYF. CDR3 nucleotide sequence: TGTGCCAGCAGTTACGGGACAGGGGGACGCGAGCAGTACTTC.

V usage is TRBV5-1 and J usage is TRBJ2-7; 10 bases map to TRBD1. Germline values: CDR1 SGHRS, CDR2 YFSETQ. CDR3 length: 16 amino acids. After removal of 4 bases from V and 5 bases from J, the junction contained 12 bases not matched to a gene. The CDR3 region is CASSPFGGTGVHEQYF. The CDR3 region has the DNA TGCGCCAGCAGCCCTTTTGGCGGGACAGGGGTCCACGAGCAGTACTTC.

This clone was seen a single time. The chain combines TRBV19 with TRBJ1-1; D gene uncertain. This CDR3 has 15 residues. Germline V gene sequence: CDR1 LNHDA, CDR2 SQIVND (reference sequence). With 1 base removed from V and 1 base from J, the gap between germline ends came to 10 bases. The CDR3 spells CASSIVSRPNTEAFF. The CDR3 DNA reads TGTGCCAGTAGTATAGTATCGAGACCGAACACTGAAGCTTTCTTT.

V usage is TRBV6-5 and J usage is TRBJ2-1; 14 bases are shared with TRBD2. The CDR3 consists of 16 residues. Trimming removed 0 bases from V and 5 bases from J; junction bases left unmatched: 0. Germline CDR1 MNHEY, CDR2 SVGAGI. Written as DNA, the CDR3 is TGTGCCAGCAGTTACTCGACTAGCGGGGGGGACAATGAGCAGTTCTTC. It is translated as CASSYSTSGGDNEQFF.

The J gene is TRBJ2-7, the V gene TRBV30; the match to TRBD1 covers 9 bases. This CDR3 spans 14 amino acids. J lost 1 base, V lost 5 bases, and 6 bases had no gene match. Germline V CDR1 and CDR2: GTSNPN, SVGIG (reference sequence). The CDR3 spells CAWSTGTGSYEQYF. The DNA for the CDR3 is TGTGCCTGGTCCACCGGGACAGGGTCCTACGAGCAGTACTTC.

This clone was seen only once. The chain couples TRBV5-4 to TRBJ2-1; no definite D call. The CDR3 totals 15 residues. V gave up 4 bases and J gave up 5 bases, with 16 bases separating them. CDR1 SGHNT and CDR2 YYREEE come from the germline V gene (reference sequence). The CDR3 reads CASSLLGLGDNEQFF. The DNA of the CDR3 is TGTGCCAGCAGCCTCCTCGGGCTTGGAGACAATGAGCAGTTCTTC.

The chain uses TRBV27 and TRBJ1-4; D not resolved. The CDR3 sequence is 14 residues long. CDR1 and CDR2 from the germline V gene are MNHEY and SMNVEV (reference sequence). V was shortened by 9 bases and J by 2 bases, with 13 bases between the two germline ends. This CDR3 is CASRIGRTNEKLFF. The CDR3 nucleotides are TGTGCCAGTCGTATAGGACGGACTAATGAAAAACTGTTTTTT.

CDR3 sequence (DNA): TGTGCCAGTAGTATCCCAAGGGCCTTTGACAAAAACATTCAGTACTTC. It yields the protein CASSIPRAFDKNIQYF. The rearrangement uses TRBV19 and TRBJ2-4; D gene unclear. CDR3 length: 16 amino acids. Germline V gives CDR1 LNHDA, CDR2 SQIVND (reference sequence). V was pared by 3 bases and J by 3 bases, with 15 bases between.

Here the CDR3 reads CASRPGGATNEKLFF. DNA for the CDR3: TGTGCCAGTAGACCTGGGGGTGCAACTAATGAAAAACTGTTTTTT. The chain carries TRBV19 and TRBJ1-4; a weak D match, TRBD1 (5 bases). The germline V gene has CDR1 LNHDA and CDR2 SQIVND (reference sequence). Between the trimmed V and J ends, which lost 6 bases and 0 bases, there was a span of 11 bases. CDR3 size: 15 residues.

A single count supports this clone. J is TRBJ2-4 and V is TRBV6-1; no reliable D call. Trimming shortened V by 2 bases and J by 2 bases, and 7 bases separated the two germline ends. The CDR3 has 14 amino acids. Germline V gene sequence: CDR1 MNHNS, CDR2 SASEGT. CDR3 sequence: CASSENRPKNIQYF. The CDR3, as DNA: TGTGCCAGCAGTGAAAACCGTCCCAAAAACATTCAGTACTTC.

The chain combines TRBV2 with TRBJ1-5, with unresolved D. The V gene lost 3 bases and the J gene lost 2 bases, with 11 bases spanning the gap. The CDR3 has 15 amino acids. Germline V lookup: CDR1 SNHLY, CDR2 FYNNEI. The CDR3 reads CASSDSLGGNQPQHF. For the CDR3, the DNA is TGTGCCAGCAGTGATTCACTAGGCGGCAATCAGCCCCAGCATTTT. Using reference TRBV2 and TRBJ1-5 for the parts outside the CDR3, the full variable domain is EPEVTQTPSHQVTQMGQEVILRCVPISNHLYFYWYRQILGQKVEFLVSFYNNEISEKSEIFDDQFSVERPDGSNFTLKIRSTKLEDSAMYFCASSDSLGGNQPQHFGDGTRLSIL.

V usage is TRBV5-1 and J usage is TRBJ2-5; weak D call: TRBD1 (6 bases). The CDR3 covers 15 residues. V gave up 3 bases and J gave up 2 bases, with 14 bases separating them. Germline assignment: CDR1 SGHRS and CDR2 YFSETQ. CDR3 DNA: TGCGCCAGCAGCTGGGACCCCGGACAGCAAGAGACCCAGTACTTC. It translates to CASSWDPGQQETQYF.

The V and J genes are TRBV6-5 and TRBJ2-1; 8 nucleotides align to TRBD1. V gave up 10 bases and J gave up 0 bases; unmatched junction bases: 8. In germline, CDR1 is MNHEY, CDR2 SVGAGI. This CDR3 region has 15 residues. CDR3 protein: CATQTQGGSYNEQFF. CDR3 DNA sequence: TGTGCCACCCAGACACAGGGGGGCTCCTACAATGAGCAGTTCTTC.

This clone has just a few counts. The rearrangement links TRBV20-1 to TRBJ1-2; D is possibly TRBD1 (5 bases). Germline V gene data show CDR1 as DFQATT and CDR2 as SNEGSKA (reference sequence). V was shortened by 4 bases and J by 3 bases, with 6 bases between the two germline ends. The length of the CDR3 is 11 residues. In DNA, the CDR3 is TGCAGTGCTACGACAGACTATGGCTACACCTTC. Its translation: CSATTDYGYTF.

V gene TRBV6-6 combines with J gene TRBJ1-4, with 8 bases fitting TRBD1. Trimming took 9 bases from V and 8 from J; bases not matched to a gene: 8. Germline V CDR1 and CDR2: MNHNY, SVGAGI (reference sequence). There are 13 residues in the CDR3. The CDR3 nucleotides read TGTGCCAGTCAGGGGGCAGGTGGGGAAAAACTGTTTTTT. It codes for CASQGAGGEKLFF.

This clone was counted once. This chain links TRBV6-5 with TRBJ1-4; 7 bases fit TRBD1. There are 15 residues in the CDR3. V lost 6 bases and J lost 0; bases outside the gene matches: 4. Germline loops: CDR1 MNHEY, CDR2 SVGAGI. The CDR3 DNA sequence: TGTGCCAGCAGAAGAGGGACAGCAACTAATGAAAAACTGTTTTTT. Amino acid sequence: CASRRGTATNEKLFF.